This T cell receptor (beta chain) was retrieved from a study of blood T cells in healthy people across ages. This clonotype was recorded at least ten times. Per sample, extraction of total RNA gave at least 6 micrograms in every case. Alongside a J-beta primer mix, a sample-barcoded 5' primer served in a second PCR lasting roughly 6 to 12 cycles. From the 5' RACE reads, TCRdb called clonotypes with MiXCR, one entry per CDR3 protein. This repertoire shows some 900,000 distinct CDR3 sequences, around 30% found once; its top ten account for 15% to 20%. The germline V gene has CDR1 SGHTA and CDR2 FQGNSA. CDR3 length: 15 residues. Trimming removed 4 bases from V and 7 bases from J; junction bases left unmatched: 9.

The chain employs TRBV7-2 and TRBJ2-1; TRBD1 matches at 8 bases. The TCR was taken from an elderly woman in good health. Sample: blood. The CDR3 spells CASSSPGTGTNEQFF. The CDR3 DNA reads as TGTGCCAGCAGCTCTCCCGGGACAGGAACTAATGAGCAGTTCTTC.